This TCR beta chain was recovered during a study of T cell responses to AZD1222 COVID-19 vaccine (TCRdb year 2021). For the study in its entirety: AZD1222 recipients whose second dose came at about 4 weeks and those whose second dose came at about 12 weeks were combined into one group, since spike-specific TCR depth and breadth did not differ between the two schedules. TCR sequencing covered over 230 trial participants: 200 to 220 given two doses of AZD1222 and 26 given two doses of MenACWY control vaccine. Trial participants were enrolled by age into subgroups of 18-55, 56-69 and 70-plus years, and approximately 150, 30 and 60 TCR-sequenced participants, respectively, were included in these subgroups. Here is what the overall study found, with its caveats: The 56-69-year group was small, and its depth increase did not reach significance, likely because of low power. The whole spike protein was spanned by vaccine-associated CD4 TCRs, and dominant responses were seen in regions 160-218 and 743-854. Participants were mostly white British and included more females than males, and it was suggested by the authors that clonal diversity may have been underestimated. Conclusions about previously exposed vaccinees are limited, since just a handful of AZD1222 recipients were seropositive for SARS-CoV-2 at baseline. After two AZD1222 doses, both the breadth and the depth of spike-specific TCRs were significantly higher than at day 0 and than in MenACWY recipients. Because no day 14 peak-response samples were available, the repertoires could be characterized only after the peak T cell response. Nearly half of unique spike-specific TCRs reportedly recognized epitopes outside regions mutated in the B.1.351 and B.1.1.7 variants.

With regard to this clone: Its cognate antigen has yet to be identified. Nothing much larger sits one base from this clone, and base qualities are not available.

The CDR3 regions of human TCRbeta chains were analyzed by immunosequencing. The published analysis was carried out like this. Repertoire TCRs were matched against a reference library of SARS-CoV-2-specific TCRs generated with the MIRA antigen-specificity platform. Breadth was defined as the fraction of unique TCRs that were SARS-CoV-2-associated. Depth was defined as the fraction of total T cells that were SARS-CoV-2-associated. Using the MIRA data, each spike-specific TCR was assigned both to the spike region to which the TCR was reactive and to a CD4 or CD8 class. Log10-transformed breadth and depth values were compared by one-way ANOVA with Sidak's multiple comparisons tests. In its TCRdb copy, this immuneACCESS table keeps in-frame sequences only and misses some clones. Where compared with another copy, unresolved V genes explain less than half of these, and the others have no known cause. V and J calls and clone size are as listed in that table; D and trimming were resolved from the DNA. The sample records about 190,000 clones, almost 95% of which are singletons. The ten largest clones represent 7.5% to 9.5% of the sample.

The germline V gene (reference sequence) specifies LGHDT as CDR1 and YNNKEL as CDR2. For this chain, trimming is 4 bases at the V end and 5 bases at the J end, and the number of junction bases without a gene match is 2. Measured from the cysteine to the phenylalanine, the CDR3 is 14 residues long. Here the CDR3 DNA is all that survives: 42 bases in frame from base 1. The intended sense of this specimen's time point label: baseline before first vaccination. Samples from vaccinated people were obtained from the UK trials COV001 and COV002, which included a single-blind randomized controlled phase 2/3 trial of AZD1222 (ChAdOx1 nCoV-19) in healthy adults. For TCRbeta chain sequencing, PBMC samples from trial participants were taken at day 0 and at day 28 after the second dose.

Sequenced here: peripheral blood, sampled on day 0 of AZD1222 vaccination. Recombination linked TRBV3-1 (or the pseudogene TRBV3-2) to TRBJ1-4; 9 bases in the junction line up with TRBD1. The sequence was collected from an adult in good health. The CDR3 is CASSPGTGNEKLFF. The DNA sequence is given as TGTGCCAGCAGCCCTGGGACAGGGAATGAAAAACTGTTTTTT.